This T cell receptor beta chain was observed in a study of CD8 T cells in ankylosing spondylitis. General observations from the study: Disease-linked clones reportedly showed significant enrichment in matched ankylosing spondylitis synovial fluid. Prior literature has documented some motif variants in synovial fluid and blood from reactive arthritis.

MiXCR, run by TCRdb on the 5' RACE reads, gives a single entry per CDR3 protein. The data show around 88,000 distinct CDR3 sequences, with about 8.1% seen just once and over 4.5% held by the top ten. This CDR3 has 15 residues. Per the germline V gene, CDR1 is SGDLS and CDR2 is YYNGEE. V shed 1 base and J 8 bases; nucleotides not matched to a gene: 5. This clonotype appeared a few times. Its antigen is still unknown. This sequence originates from a male donor with ankylosing spondylitis or in good health (not recorded which). The sample consisted of blood, either unsorted or a sorted T cell fraction (not recorded which). The V and J genes are TRBV9 and TRBJ2-1; TRBD1 agrees at 11 bases. For the CDR3, the DNA is TGTGCCAGCAGCGTAAGTGGACAGGGGGCTCATGAGCAGTTCTTC. Protein: CASSVSGQGAHEQFF.